This passage covers 30 T cell receptor beta chains from one sample sequenced in a study of T cell changes during pregnancy in multiple sclerosis. The repertoire was sequenced with immunoSEQ multiplex PCR; TCRdb's copy has only in-frame clones and lacks some. The data hold about 69,000 clones, with 88% observed a single time. The sequencing here drew on peripheral blood, taken before pregnancy. These receptors originate from a female donor with multiple sclerosis, enrolled in a pregnancy study.

The chain couples TRBV27 to TRBJ2-7; D gene unclear. The CDR3 loop spans 17 amino acids. Germline assignment: CDR1 MNHEY and CDR2 SMNVEV (reference sequence). The germline V and J ends were trimmed by 3 bases and 2 bases, with 20 bases remaining between them. DNA for the CDR3: TGTGCCAGCAGTTTGTATCCTGGGCCCTCACCCCCCTACGAGCAGTACTTC. Encoded protein: CASSLYPGPSPPYEQYF.

This rearrangement joins TRBV4-2 to TRBJ2-3, with 15 positions matching TRBD2. The CDR3 spans 16 residues. Trimming removed 1 base from V and 4 bases from J; junction bases left unmatched: 0. The germline gives CDR1 LGHNA, CDR2 YNFKEQ. Here the CDR3 DNA reads TGTGCCAGCAGCCAAGGGACTAGCGGGGGGGCAGATACGCAGTATTTT. Its protein product is CASSQGTSGGADTQYF.

The rearrangement links TRBV5-1 to TRBJ2-3; D may be TRBD1 (5 bases). The CDR3 totals 14 residues. Trimming stripped 0 bases from V and 1 base from J, with 6 bases between. Per the germline V gene, CDR1 is SGHRS and CDR2 is YFSETQ. CDR3: CASSLGQRTDTQYF. DNA for the CDR3: TGCGCCAGCAGCTTGGGACAGCGCACAGATACGCAGTATTTT.

The V call is TRBV2, the J call TRBJ1-2; D might be TRBD1 (5 bases). CDR3 size: 15 residues. CDR1 SNHLY and CDR2 FYNNEI come from the germline V gene. V lost 1 base and J lost 3, with 12 bases in between. CDR3 region: CASSEVGVGYYGYTF. CDR3 bases: TGTGCCAGCAGTGAAGTAGGGGTTGGGTACTATGGCTACACCTTC.

V usage is TRBV19 and J usage is TRBJ2-1; the D gene is possibly TRBD1 (6 bases). The length of the CDR3 is 18 residues. V was pared by 5 bases and J by 0 bases, with 20 bases between. Germline V gives CDR1 LNHDA, CDR2 SQIVND (reference sequence). The CDR3 DNA reads TGTGCCAGTAGTGGCAGGGGTCTTACCAAGAGCTCCTACAATGAGCAGTTCTTC. It encodes CASSGRGLTKSSYNEQFF. Full variable domain (missing parts from reference TRBV19 and TRBJ2-1): DGGITQSPKYLFRKEGQNVTLSCEQNLNHDAMYWYRQDPGQGLRLIYYSQIVNDFQKGDIAEGYSVSREKKESFPLTVTSAQKNPTAFYLCASSGRGLTKSSYNEQFFGPGTRLTVL.

This clone was seen once. The chain is built from TRBV6-6 and TRBJ2-7; 7 nucleotides align to TRBD2. CDR1 and CDR2 from the germline V gene are MNHNY and SVGAGI (reference sequence). The CDR3 is 14 amino acids. J lost 7 bases, V lost 5 bases, and 11 bases had no gene match. The CDR3 DNA is TGTGCCAGCAGTCGAGGGAGGGCCTCGGGGGAGCAGTACTTC. It encodes CASSRGRASGEQYF.

The chain recombines TRBV7-3 with TRBJ2-4, with 7 positions matching TRBD2. Per germline, CDR1 SGHTA and CDR2 FQGTGA. The CDR3 spans 13 residues. V shed 1 base, J shed 8 bases, and the junction held 2 bases outside the gene matches. CDR3 DNA: TGTGCCAGCAGCTTAAAAGGGAGGGACATTCAGTACTTC. It is translated as CASSLKGRDIQYF.

The chain is built from TRBV5-1 and TRBJ2-7; 7 nucleotides line up with TRBD2. After removal of 0 bases from V and 4 bases from J, the junction contained 7 bases not matched to a gene. The CDR3 has 15 residues. CDR1 SGHRS and CDR2 YFSETQ come from the germline V gene. The CDR3 DNA follows: TGCGCCAGCAGCTTGGCCAAAACTAGCGAGTACGAGCAGTACTTC. Its translation: CASSLAKTSEYEQYF.

The CDR3 nucleotides are TGTGCCAGCACCGAACAGGGTTCTAACTATGGCTACACCTTC. Its protein is CASTEQGSNYGYTF. The rearrangement uses TRBV28 and TRBJ1-2; maybe TRBD1 (6 bases). Germline CDR1 is MDHEN and CDR2 is SYDVKM. This CDR3 region has 14 residues. The V end lost 7 bases, the J end lost 0 bases, and 12 bases lay between the germline ends.

The genes are TRBV10-1 and TRBJ1-1, with a weak D call TRBD1 (6 bases). Trimming took off 8 bases at V and 6 bases at J, with 10 bases between the two ends. Germline V lookup: CDR1 WNHNN, CDR2 SYGVQD (reference sequence). This CDR3 has 11 amino acids. The CDR3, as DNA: TGCGCCAGCCAGGGACACCCTGAAGCTTTCTTT. Translated: CASQGHPEAFF.

The genes are TRBV5-1 and TRBJ1-1, with unresolved D. Between the trimmed V and J ends, which lost 7 bases and 3 bases, there was a span of 13 bases. CDR1 and CDR2 from the germline V gene are SGHRS and YFSETQ. The CDR3 is 13 residues long. CDR3 bases: TGCGCCAGCGACGGAGATGGAGACACTGAAGCTTTCTTT. Translating gives CASDGDGDTEAFF.

The V gene is TRBV5-6, the J gene TRBJ2-1; 7 bases are a match to TRBD1. The CDR3 length is 16 residues. CDR1 and CDR2 from the germline V gene are SGHDT and YYEEEE. The junction had 8 bases not matched to a gene; V was cut back by 3 bases and J by 2 bases. The CDR3 spells CASSSRPGQTYNEQFF. The DNA of the CDR3 is TGTGCCAGCAGCTCACGGCCGGGACAGACCTACAATGAGCAGTTCTTC.

The chain combines TRBV18 with TRBJ2-7, with a weak D call TRBD1 (7 bases). Trimming cost V 3 bases and J 6 bases, with 21 bases left between them. The CDR3 is made up of 16 amino acids. Germline V CDR1 and CDR2: KGHSH, LQKENI. The CDR3 reads CASSPRQGGNGAEQYF. CDR3 bases: TGTGCCAGCTCACCCCGTCAGGGGGGTAACGGGGCCGAGCAGTACTTC.

This clone was detected only once. The chain has TRBV2 and TRBJ1-1; D remains ambiguous. The ends were cut back, 5 bases at V and 11 bases at J, with 18 bases in the middle. This CDR3 contains 13 residues. Germline V lookup: CDR1 SNHLY, CDR2 FYNNEI. CDR3 nucleotides: TGTGCCAGCAGTAGTCGGTTAAGGGAGTTGGCTTTCTTT. It codes for CASSSRLRELAFF.

This clone was counted once. J is TRBJ1-4 and V is TRBV18; D is unclear. CDR1 and CDR2 (germline): KGHSH, LQKENI. This CDR3 is 15 amino acids long. Trimming stripped 1 base from V and 3 bases from J, with 9 bases between. The CDR3 nucleotides are TGTGCCAGCTCACCACGAACAGCGGCTAATGAAAAACTGTTTTTT. The encoded protein is CASSPRTAANEKLFF.

By share, this clone counts as medium-sized (0.01 to 0.1%). This rearrangement joins TRBV18 to TRBJ2-1, with D possibly matching TRBD2 (7 bases). V gave up 4 bases and J gave up 0 bases, with 16 bases separating them. Per the germline V gene, CDR1 is KGHSH and CDR2 is LQKENI. The CDR3 consists of 17 residues. Here the CDR3 reads CASSLEGGDSSYNEQFF. In nucleotides, the CDR3 is TGTGCCAGCTCACTTGAGGGGGGGGATAGCTCCTACAATGAGCAGTTCTTC.

Only one count was recorded for this clone. The genes are TRBV29-1 and TRBJ1-2; weak D call: TRBD1 (6 bases). CDR1 is SQVTM and CDR2 is ANQGSEA in the germline V gene. V was cut by 8 bases and J by 7 bases, with 20 bases left in between. CDR3 length: 13 residues. The DNA for the CDR3 is TGCAGCTTTAACCTGCAGGGGCTCGGTGGCTACACCTTC. Translated, it gives CSFNLQGLGGYTF.

This clone was detected once. The chain couples TRBV12-5 to TRBJ2-2, with 10 bases identical to TRBD1. Looked up from germline, CDR1 is LGHNT and CDR2 is FRNRAP. The V gene end was trimmed by 4 bases and the J gene end by 7 bases; junction bases not matched to a gene: 15. The CDR3 contains 18 residues. The CDR3 loop is CASGSNPTTGGVGGELFF. The CDR3, as DNA: TGTGCTAGTGGTTCAAATCCGACGACAGGGGGCGTAGGCGGGGAGCTGTTTTTT. Complete variable domain (other parts from reference TRBV12-5 and TRBJ2-2): DARVTQTPRHKVTEMGQEVTMRCQPILGHNTVFWYRQTMMQGLELLAYFRNRAPLDDSGMPKDRFSAEMPDATLATLKIQPSEPRDSAVYFCASGSNPTTGGVGGELFFGEGSRLTVL.

The chain links TRBV10-1 to TRBJ1-3; 7 positions agree with TRBD1. V trimming: 4 bases; J trimming: 3 bases; junction bases outside the gene matches: 9. The CDR3 has 16 residues. The V gene's germline CDR1 is WNHNN and CDR2 SYGVQD (reference sequence). The DNA of the CDR3 is TGCGCCAGCAGTGGTACAGGGGCCGACTATGGAAACACCATATATTTT. Residues: CASSGTGADYGNTIYF.

The V and J genes are TRBV7-9 and TRBJ2-1; 7 nucleotides match TRBD2. Germline V gene sequence: CDR1 SEHNR, CDR2 FQNEAQ (reference sequence). This CDR3 spans 15 amino acids. V lost 5 bases and J lost 5; bases outside the gene matches: 9. DNA for the CDR3: TGTGCCAGCAGCGAAACCCAGCGGGGCAACAATGAGCAGTTCTTC. The encoded protein is CASSETQRGNNEQFF.

The rearrangement uses TRBV7-9 and TRBJ1-1, with D perhaps TRBD1 (6 bases). Germline values: CDR1 SEHNR, CDR2 FQNEAQ (reference sequence). V gave up 3 bases and J gave up 1 base, with 9 bases separating them. The CDR3 consists of 14 residues. Written as DNA, the CDR3 is TGTGCCAGCAGCTTGGTGACAGGGAACACTGAAGCTTTCTTT. This gives the protein CASSLVTGNTEAFF.

This chain uses TRBV4-1 with TRBJ1-5; 7 positions agree with TRBD1. CDR3 length equals 16 residues. The V segment lost 2 bases and the J segment 1 base; nucleotides outside the gene matches: 5. Per the germline V gene, CDR1 is MGHRA and CDR2 is YSYEKL. Here the CDR3 reads CASSQPGQKSNQPQHF. The CDR3 bases are TGCGCCAGCAGCCAACCGGGACAGAAGAGCAATCAGCCCCAGCATTTT.

The chain carries TRBV6-5 and TRBJ1-5; D uncertain. V was cut by 0 bases and J by 12 bases, with 18 bases left in between. The CDR3 sequence is 15 residues long. The V gene's germline CDR1 is MNHEY and CDR2 SVGAGI. In nucleotides, the CDR3 is TGTGCCAGCAGTTACTCGAGTCTGAGAGGTTGGAACCAGCATTTT. Protein product: CASSYSSLRGWNQHF.

This clone was seen only once. This rearrangement joins TRBV6-5 to TRBJ2-2; D call uncertain. Germline assignment: CDR1 MNHEY and CDR2 SVGAGI. V was trimmed by 6 bases and J by 7 bases, leaving 15 bases between them. The CDR3 consists of 14 residues. CDR3 protein: CASSPRPIVGELFF. As DNA, the CDR3 is TGTGCCAGCAGCCCTAGGCCTATTGTCGGGGAGCTGTTTTTT.

J is TRBJ1-3 and V is TRBV9; D unresolved. This CDR3 contains 15 residues. The V end was cut by 4 bases, the J end by 0 bases, with 11 bases between. The germline V gene encodes CDR1 SGDLS and CDR2 YYNGEE. CDR3 nucleotide sequence: TGTGCCAGCAGCCTAACCGTTACCTCTGGAAACACCATATATTTT. Its protein is CASSLTVTSGNTIYF.

DNA for the CDR3: TGTGCCAGCAGTTACTCGAGCCACCTCTACGAGCAGTACTTC. It encodes CASSYSSHLYEQYF. This chain links TRBV6-5 with TRBJ2-7; D unclear. Germline V CDR1 and CDR2: MNHEY, SVGAGI. The V end was cut by 0 bases, the J end by 3 bases, with 9 bases between. There are 14 residues in the CDR3.

The chain recombines TRBV19 with TRBJ1-5, with 9 nucleotides matching TRBD1. The CDR3 contains 15 residues. The germline V gene encodes CDR1 LNHDA and CDR2 SQIVND (reference sequence). Trimming took 6 bases from V and 7 from J; bases not matched to a gene: 10. CDR3 protein: CASSVWRTGAQPQHF. The DNA of the CDR3 is TGTGCCAGTAGCGTCTGGCGGACAGGGGCACAGCCCCAGCATTTT.

The gene calls are TRBV6-1 and TRBJ1-5; TRBD1 agrees at 10 bases. Germline V gene sequence: CDR1 MNHNS, CDR2 SASEGT. This CDR3 has 14 residues. The trim removed 4 bases at V and 6 bases at J, leaving 3 bases unmatched. The DNA of the CDR3 is TGTGCCAGCAGTGCCGGACAGGGGGGTCAGCCCCAGCATTTT. The encoded protein is CASSAGQGGQPQHF.

The count of this clone is one. The chain links TRBV10-3 to TRBJ2-3; D is possibly TRBD2 (6 bases). The V and J ends lost 2 bases and 2 bases respectively, with 11 bases between them. Per germline, CDR1 ENHRY and CDR2 SYGVKD. This CDR3 contains 15 residues. DNA of the CDR3: TGTGCCATCAGTGAGAACCGGGACTTCACAGATACGCAGTATTTT. Translated: CAISENRDFTDTQYF.

The rearrangement links TRBV11-2 to TRBJ2-2; a possible D gene is TRBD2 (5 bases). This CDR3 comprises 14 residues. Per the germline V gene, CDR1 is SGHAT and CDR2 is FQNNGV. V was clipped by 1 base and J by 4 bases, with 7 bases between them. The CDR3 here is CASSLGERTGELFF. CDR3 coding DNA: TGTGCCAGCAGCTTAGGGGAGCGCACCGGGGAGCTGTTTTTT.